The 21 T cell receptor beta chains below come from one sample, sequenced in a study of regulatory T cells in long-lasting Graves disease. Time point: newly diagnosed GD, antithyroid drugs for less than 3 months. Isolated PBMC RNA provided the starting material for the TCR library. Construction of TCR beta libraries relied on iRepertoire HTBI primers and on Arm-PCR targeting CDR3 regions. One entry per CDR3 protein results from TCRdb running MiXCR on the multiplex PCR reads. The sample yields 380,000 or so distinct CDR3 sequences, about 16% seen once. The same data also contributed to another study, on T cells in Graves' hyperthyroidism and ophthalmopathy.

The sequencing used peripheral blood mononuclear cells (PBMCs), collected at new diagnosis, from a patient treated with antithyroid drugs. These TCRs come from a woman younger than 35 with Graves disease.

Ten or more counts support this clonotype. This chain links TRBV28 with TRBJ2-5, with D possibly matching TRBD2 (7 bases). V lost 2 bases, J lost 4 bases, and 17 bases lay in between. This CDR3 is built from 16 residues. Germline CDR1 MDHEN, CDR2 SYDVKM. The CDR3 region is CASSLGGGPLGETQYF. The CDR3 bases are TGTGCCAGCAGTTTAGGGGGGGGCCCCCTCGGAGAGACCCAGTACTTC.

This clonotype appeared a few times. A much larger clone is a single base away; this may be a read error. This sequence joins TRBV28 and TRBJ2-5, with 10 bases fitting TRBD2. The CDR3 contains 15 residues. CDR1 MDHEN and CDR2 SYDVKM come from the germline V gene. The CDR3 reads CASSSLSGGAESQYF. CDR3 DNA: TGTGCCAGCAGTAGCCTGAGCGGGGGGGCAGAGAGCCAGTACTTC.

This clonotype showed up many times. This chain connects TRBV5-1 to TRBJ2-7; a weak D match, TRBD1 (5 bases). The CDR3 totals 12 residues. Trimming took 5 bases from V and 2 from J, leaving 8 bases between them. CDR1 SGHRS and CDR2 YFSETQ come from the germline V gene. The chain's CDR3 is CASRSTAYEQYF. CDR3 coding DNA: TGCGCCAGCAGATCGACAGCCTACGAGCAGTACTTC.

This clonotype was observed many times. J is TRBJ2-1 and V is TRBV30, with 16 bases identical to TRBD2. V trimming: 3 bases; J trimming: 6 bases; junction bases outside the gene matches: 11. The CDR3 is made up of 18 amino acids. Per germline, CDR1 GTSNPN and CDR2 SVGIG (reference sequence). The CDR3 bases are TGTGCCTGGAGCGCCGGGACTAGCGGGGGGGCGCCCCTCAATGAGCAGTTCTTC. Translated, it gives CAWSAGTSGGAPLNEQFF.

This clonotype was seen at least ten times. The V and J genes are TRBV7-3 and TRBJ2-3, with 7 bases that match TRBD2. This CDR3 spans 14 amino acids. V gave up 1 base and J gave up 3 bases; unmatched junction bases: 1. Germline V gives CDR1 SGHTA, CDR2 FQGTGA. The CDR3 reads CASSLRGGTDTQYF. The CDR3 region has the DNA TGTGCCAGCAGCTTAAGGGGGGGTACAGATACGCAGTATTTT.

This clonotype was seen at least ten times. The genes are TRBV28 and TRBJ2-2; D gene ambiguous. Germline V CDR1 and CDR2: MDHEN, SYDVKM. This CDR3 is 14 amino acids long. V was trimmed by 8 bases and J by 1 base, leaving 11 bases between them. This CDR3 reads CASRTSQNTGELFF. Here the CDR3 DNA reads TGTGCCAGCCGTACAAGTCAGAACACCGGGGAGCTGTTTTTT. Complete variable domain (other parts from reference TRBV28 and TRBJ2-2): DVKVTQSSRYLVKRTGEKVFLECVQDMDHENMFWYRQDPGLGLRLIYFSYDVKMKEKGDIPEGYSVSREKKERFSLILESASTNQTSMYLCASRTSQNTGELFFGEGSRLTVL.

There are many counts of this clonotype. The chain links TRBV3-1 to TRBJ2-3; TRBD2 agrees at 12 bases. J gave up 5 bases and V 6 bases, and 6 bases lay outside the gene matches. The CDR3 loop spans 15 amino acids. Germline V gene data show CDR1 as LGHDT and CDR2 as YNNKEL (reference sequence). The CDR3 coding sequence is TGTGCCAGCAGTCCCGGACTAGCGGGATTAGATACGCAGTATTTT. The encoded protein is CASSPGLAGLDTQYF.

The CDR3 bases are TGTGCCAGCACTGGGCCAGGGGAGAACGTGGGCAATCAGCCCCAGCATTTT. Its translation is CASTGPGENVGNQPQHF. The rearrangement uses TRBV2 and TRBJ1-5; TRBD1 might be the D (6 bases). V lost 7 bases, J lost 2 bases, and 21 bases lay in between. The CDR3 is 17 amino acids. The germline V gene has CDR1 SNHLY and CDR2 FYNNEI. The whole variable domain, remainder taken from reference TRBV2 and TRBJ1-5, is EPEVTQTPSHQVTQMGQEVILRCVPISNHLYFYWYRQILGQKVEFLVSFYNNEISEKSEIFDDQFSVERPDGSNFTLKIRSTKLEDSAMYFCASTGPGENVGNQPQHFGDGTRLSIL.

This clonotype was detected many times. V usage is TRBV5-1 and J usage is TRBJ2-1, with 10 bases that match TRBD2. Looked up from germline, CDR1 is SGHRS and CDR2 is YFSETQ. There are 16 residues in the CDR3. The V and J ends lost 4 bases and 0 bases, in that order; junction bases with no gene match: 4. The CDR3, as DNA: TGCGCCAGCAGCGCCCCTAGCGGGAGCTCCTACAATGAGCAGTTCTTC. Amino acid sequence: CASSAPSGSSYNEQFF.

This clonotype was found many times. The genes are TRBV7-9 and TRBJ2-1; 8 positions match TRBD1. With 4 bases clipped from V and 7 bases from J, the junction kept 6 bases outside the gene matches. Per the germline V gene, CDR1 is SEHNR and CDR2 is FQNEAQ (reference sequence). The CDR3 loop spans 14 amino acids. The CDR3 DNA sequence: TGTGCCAGCAGCTCGAGGACAGGGTGGAATGAGCAGTTCTTC. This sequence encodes CASSSRTGWNEQFF.

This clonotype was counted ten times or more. The CDR3 coding sequence is TGTGCCAGCAGCCAAGTGGACGGATACGAGCAGTACTTC. It is translated as CASSQVDGYEQYF. V usage is TRBV3-1 and J usage is TRBJ2-7; unclear D gene. The V end was cut by 1 base, the J end by 4 bases, with 8 bases between. The germline V gene encodes CDR1 LGHDT and CDR2 YNNKEL (reference sequence). CDR3 size: 13 residues.

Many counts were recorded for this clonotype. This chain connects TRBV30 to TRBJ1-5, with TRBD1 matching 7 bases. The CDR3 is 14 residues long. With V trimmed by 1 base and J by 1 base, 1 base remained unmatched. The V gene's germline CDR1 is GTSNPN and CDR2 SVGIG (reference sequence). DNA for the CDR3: TGTGCCTGGAGTGAGGGACAGAGCAATCAGCCCCAGCATTTT. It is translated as CAWSEGQSNQPQHF.

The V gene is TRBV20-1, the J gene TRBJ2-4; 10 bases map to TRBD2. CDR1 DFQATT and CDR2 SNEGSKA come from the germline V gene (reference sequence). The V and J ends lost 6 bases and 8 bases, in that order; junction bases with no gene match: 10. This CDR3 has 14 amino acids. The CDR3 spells CSAMGLAILDIQYF. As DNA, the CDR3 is TGCAGTGCCATGGGACTAGCGATCCTGGACATTCAGTACTTC.

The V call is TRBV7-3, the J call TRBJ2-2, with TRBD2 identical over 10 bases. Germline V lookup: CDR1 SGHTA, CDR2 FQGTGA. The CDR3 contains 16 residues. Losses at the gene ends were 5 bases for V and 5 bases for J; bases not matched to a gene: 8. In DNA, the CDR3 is TGTGCCAGCAGCGCCCGCAGCGGGAGGGGAACCGGGGAGCTGTTTTTT. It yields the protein CASSARSGRGTGELFF.

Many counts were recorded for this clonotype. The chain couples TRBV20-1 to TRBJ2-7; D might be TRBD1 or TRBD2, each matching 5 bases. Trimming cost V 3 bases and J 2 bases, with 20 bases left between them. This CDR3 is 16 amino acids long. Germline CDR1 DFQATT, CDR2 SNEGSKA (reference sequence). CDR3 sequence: CSASGRDADRAYEQYF. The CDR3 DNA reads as TGCAGTGCTAGCGGCAGGGACGCCGACCGCGCCTACGAGCAGTACTTC.

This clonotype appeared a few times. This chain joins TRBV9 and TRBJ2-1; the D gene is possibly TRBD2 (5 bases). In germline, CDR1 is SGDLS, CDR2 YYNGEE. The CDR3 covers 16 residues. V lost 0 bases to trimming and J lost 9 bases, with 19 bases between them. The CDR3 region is CASSVGLGVYLGEQFF. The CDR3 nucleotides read TGTGCCAGCAGCGTAGGTTTGGGAGTATATCTTGGTGAGCAGTTCTTC.

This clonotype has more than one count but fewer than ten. In DNA, the CDR3 is TGTGCCAGTAGTTCCTTCGGGTCTTACTACAATGAGCAGTTCTTC. The encoded protein is CASSSFGSYYNEQFF. The rearrangement joins TRBV19 to TRBJ2-1; D remains unclear. CDR1 LNHDA and CDR2 SQIVND come from the germline V gene (reference sequence). Trimming took 5 bases from V and 3 from J, leaving 14 bases between them. This CDR3 region has 15 residues.

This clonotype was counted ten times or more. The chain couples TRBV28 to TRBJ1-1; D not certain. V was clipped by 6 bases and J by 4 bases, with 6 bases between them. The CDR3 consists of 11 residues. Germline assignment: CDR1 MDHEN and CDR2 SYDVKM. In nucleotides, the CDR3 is TGTGCCAGCAGAGTCCCCACTGAAGCTTTCTTT. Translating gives CASRVPTEAFF.

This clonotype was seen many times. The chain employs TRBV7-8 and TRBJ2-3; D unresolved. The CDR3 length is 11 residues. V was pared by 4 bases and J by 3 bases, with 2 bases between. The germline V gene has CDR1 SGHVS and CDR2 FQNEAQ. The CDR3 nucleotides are TGTGCCAGCAGCTGGACAGATACGCAGTATTTT. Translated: CASSWTDTQYF.

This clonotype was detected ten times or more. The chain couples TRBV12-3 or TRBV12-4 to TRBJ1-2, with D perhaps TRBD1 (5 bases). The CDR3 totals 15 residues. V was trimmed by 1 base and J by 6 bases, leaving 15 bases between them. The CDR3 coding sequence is TGTGCCAGCAGTTTAGTCGGGGGAGGTGTCAATGGCTACACCTTC. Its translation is CASSLVGGGVNGYTF.

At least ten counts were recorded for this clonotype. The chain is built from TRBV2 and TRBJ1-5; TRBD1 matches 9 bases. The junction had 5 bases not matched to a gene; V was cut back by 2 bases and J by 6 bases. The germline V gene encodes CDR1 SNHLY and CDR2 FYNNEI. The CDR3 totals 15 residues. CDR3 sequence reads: CASSEYDRGTQPQHF. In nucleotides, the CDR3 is TGTGCCAGCAGTGAATATGACAGGGGGACTCAGCCCCAGCATTTT.